Listed below are T cell receptor beta chains from one sample, sequenced in a study of blood T cell repertoires in COVID-19. Assay: immunoSEQ multiplex PCR; the TCRdb copy retains only in-frame clones and omits some. The table includes around 200,000 clones, more than 80% detected once. The sample consisted of PBMCs or T cells enriched from blood (not recorded which). The receptors originated from a man aged 40-50 years who had recovered from COVID-19. CDR3s include the opening cysteine and the closing phenylalanine or tryptophan. The order of the fields is clone size, V gene, J gene, D gene, CDR3 DNA, CDR3 protein. A D gene is named only where the DNA matches it firmly. Rows give clone size only sometimes, using once, few, many, or a class for an expanded clone.

>NA|TRBV5-4|TRBJ2-7|NA
TGTGCCAGCAGCTCCGCTCTAAGCTACGAGCAGTACTTC
CASSSALSYEQYF
>once|TRBV4-1|TRBJ2-2|TRBD1
TGCGCCAGCAGCCACCCCATCCATGATGGTACAGGGGGATACACCGGGGAGCTGTTTTTT
CASSHPIHDGTGGYTGELFF
>NA|TRBV19|TRBJ1-3|NA
TGTGCCACGGAGGGGTCCGGGTTGGACACCATATATTTT
CATEGSGLDTIYF
>few|TRBV11-3|TRBJ2-1|NA
TGTGCCAGCACCCCCGGGGGCTCCTACAATGAGCAGTTCTTC
CASTPGGSYNEQFF
>NA|TRBV5-8|TRBJ1-4|TRBD1
TGTGCCAGCAGCCAGGGACAGGGGGTCGAAAAACTGTTTTTT
CASSQGQGVEKLFF
>once|TRBV15|TRBJ1-4|NA
TGTGCCACCAGCAGAGATCCAACAGGGGAAAAACTGTTTTTT
CATSRDPTGEKLFF
>NA|TRBV7-6|TRBJ2-2|NA
TGTGCCAGCAGCTTGGGAGGCACCGGGGAGCTGTTTTTT
CASSLGGTGELFF
>NA|TRBV27|TRBJ1-2|NA
TGTGCCAGCAGTTTAACAGGGCAGTATGGCTACACCTTC
CASSLTGQYGYTF
>NA|TRBV7-9|TRBJ1-1|TRBD1
TGTGCCAGCAGCGCCCGGACAGGAAACACTGAAGCTTTCTTT
CASSARTGNTEAFF
>NA|TRBV28|TRBJ1-1|NA
TGTGCCAGCAGTTTACCCCTAGGACATAACACTGAAGCTTTCTTT
CASSLPLGHNTEAFF
>NA|TRBV6-2/TRBV6-3|TRBJ1-5|TRBD1
TGTGCCAGCAGTTACTCGAGGCGGACAGGGGTGAACGGCAATCAGCCCCAGCATTTT
CASSYSRRTGVNGNQPQHF
>NA|TRBV5-4|TRBJ2-5|TRBD1
TGTGCCAGCAGCGGGGGACAGGGGGCGCAGGGAGAGACCCAGTACTTC
CASSGGQGAQGETQYF
>NA|TRBV7-2|TRBJ2-7|TRBD2
TGTGCCAGCAGCTTAGTTCCAGCGGGAGGGACCTACGAGCAGTACTTC
CASSLVPAGGTYEQYF
>NA|TRBV27|TRBJ2-1|TRBD2
TGTGCCAGCAGGGGAGGGAGCGATGAGCAGTTCTTC
CASRGGSDEQFF
>NA|TRBV30|TRBJ1-1|TRBD1
TGTGCCTGGTTTGGGACAGTTGAAGCTTTCTTT
CAWFGTVEAFF
>NA|TRBV5-1|TRBJ1-2|NA
TGCGCCAGCAGCTTGGTGGCCAGGGCACATGGCTACACCTTC
CASSLVARAHGYTF
>NA|TRBV19|TRBJ2-7|NA
TGTGCCAGTAGTCCGGTCGGTGGGGGACAAGCCTACGAGCAGTACTTC
CASSPVGGGQAYEQYF
>NA|TRBV29-1|TRBJ1-3|NA
TGCAGCGTTGAACAGCGGGGGATTCGAAACACCATATATTTT
CSVEQRGIRNTIYF
>NA|TRBV20-1|TRBJ1-2|NA
TGCAGTGCTAGTAACCTTACAGGATTTGGCTACACCTTC
CSASNLTGFGYTF
>few|TRBV2|TRBJ1-5|TRBD1
TGTGCCAGCAGTGAAGGGACAGGGTATCAGCCCCAGCATTTT
CASSEGTGYQPQHF
>once|TRBV5-1|TRBJ2-1|NA
TGCGCCAGCAGCTTGGCCACTCACAATGAGCAGTTCTTC
CASSLATHNEQFF
>once|TRBV6-5|TRBJ2-1|NA
TGTGCCAGCAGTTACACGACTGATACCTCCAAGCAGTTCTTC
CASSYTTDTSKQFF
>NA|TRBV18|TRBJ2-7|TRBD2
TGTGCCAGCTCACCACAAAGCGGGGGCCTCTACGAGCAGTACTTC
CASSPQSGGLYEQYF
>NA|TRBV15|TRBJ2-7|TRBD2
TGTGCCACCAGCAGATTCGCTTACCTCCCGGGACTAGCGGGAGTCCAACTTACCTACGAGCAGTACTTC
CATSRFAYLPGLAGVQLTYEQYF
>NA|TRBV28|TRBJ2-1|NA
TGTGCCAGCAGTCCGACCGGGAGACACAATGAGCAGTTCTTC
CASSPTGRHNEQFF
>few|TRBV19|TRBJ2-7|TRBD1
TGTGCCAGTAGTGGGACAGCTGAGCAGTACTTC
CASSGTAEQYF
>NA|TRBV5-1|TRBJ2-7|TRBD1
TGCGCCAGCAGCTCCCAGAGCAGGGGGCCCTACGAGCAGTACTTC
CASSSQSRGPYEQYF
>NA|TRBV3-1/TRBV3-2|TRBJ2-1|NA
TGTGCCAGCAGCCGAGGAAGGGACGGGAGAGGCAATGAGCAGTTCTTC
CASSRGRDGRGNEQFF
>NA|TRBV10-2|TRBJ1-1|TRBD1
TGCGCCAGCAGAGCCGGGACAGGGGGCACTGAAGCTTTCTTT
CASRAGTGGTEAFF
>NA|TRBV11-2|TRBJ2-7|NA
TGTGCCAGCAGCTTATTTAGTTACTACGAGCAGTACTTC
CASSLFSYYEQYF
>NA|TRBV2|TRBJ1-2|NA
TGTGCCAGCAGTGAGGAACAGGGTGTTTATGGCTACACCTTC
CASSEEQGVYGYTF
>once|TRBV9|TRBJ1-6|NA
TGTGCCAGCAGCGTAGCGGGTTCACCCCTCCACTTT
CASSVAGSPLHF
>NA|TRBV9|TRBJ2-5|NA
TGTGCCAGCAGCCCCTACCTTCAGGCAGAGACCCAGTACTTC
CASSPYLQAETQYF
>NA|TRBV19|TRBJ2-2|NA
TGTGCCAGTAGTATGCGGGGAGAGAACACCGGGGAGCTGTTTTTT
CASSMRGENTGELFF
>NA|TRBV10-3|TRBJ2-2|TRBD1
TGTGCCAGCAAGAGGGGACAGGGGGCTGTCGGGGAGCTGTTTTTT
CASKRGQGAVGELFF
>NA|TRBV7-8|TRBJ1-2|TRBD1
TGTGCCAGCAGCGCCGCAGGGGGGAATGGCTACACCTTC
CASSAAGGNGYTF
>few|TRBV24-1|TRBJ1-4|NA
TGTGCCACCAGTGTTCCAACTGTTAGGGGAGAAAAACTGTTTTTT
CATSVPTVRGEKLFF
>NA|TRBV7-2|TRBJ2-1|NA
TGTGCCAGCAGCCAGGGGAAGGGAAATGAGCAGTTCTTC
CASSQGKGNEQFF
>NA|TRBV7-9|TRBJ2-1|TRBD1
TGTGCCAGCAGCGGGAGGCCGGGACAGGGAAACAATGAGCAGTTCTTC
CASSGRPGQGNNEQFF
>once|TRBV2|TRBJ2-2|NA
TGTGCCAGCGTTCCTCAGGGGCCGGACACCGGGGAGCTGTTTTTT
CASVPQGPDTGELFF
>NA|TRBV11-3|TRBJ2-7|NA
TGTGCCAGCAGCTTAGAACAGGGAGTCTACGAGCAGTACTTC
CASSLEQGVYEQYF
>NA|TRBV11-2|TRBJ2-7|NA
TGTGCCAGCAGCCCCCCAAATCCCGAGCAGTACTTC
CASSPPNPEQYF
>NA|TRBV5-1|TRBJ2-3|TRBD1
TGCGCCAGCAGCTTGTTCGGGACAGGGAAAGATACGCAGTATTTT
CASSLFGTGKDTQYF
>NA|TRBV25-1|TRBJ2-2|TRBD1
TGTGCCAGCAGTGAACAGTACTCGCAACAGGGGACCGGGGAGCTGTTTTTT
CASSEQYSQQGTGELFF
>few|TRBV5-1|TRBJ1-1|TRBD1
TGCGCCAGCAGCAGGACAGGGACGGGTGAAGCTTTCTTT
CASSRTGTGEAFF
>NA|TRBV11-2|TRBJ2-5|NA
TGTGCCAGCAGCTTCGGAGGGGGGGAACTAACCTTCCGAGAGACCCAGTACTTC
CASSFGGGELTFRETQYF
>NA|TRBV28|TRBJ2-3|TRBD1
TGTGCCAGCAGTCGTTGGGGACAGGGGGGCACAGATACGCAGTATTTT
CASSRWGQGGTDTQYF
>NA|TRBV12-5|TRBJ1-2|NA
TGTGCTAGTGGCCAGGGGTTGGACACCTTC
CASGQGLDTF
>NA|TRBV9|TRBJ2-7|NA
TGTGCCAGCAGCGTAGGAGTAGCATACGAGCAGTACTTC
CASSVGVAYEQYF
>NA|TRBV1|TRBJ1-5|NA
TGCACCAGCAGCCAATCGAGGGTAGTGTCAACTTTTAGCAATCAGCCCCAGCATTTT
CTSSQSRVVSTFSNQPQHF
>NA|TRBV2|TRBJ1-1|NA
TGTGCCAGCAGTCCCCAAGGGGGGGGTATAACTGAAGCTTTCTTT
CASSPQGGGITEAFF
>NA|TRBV30|TRBJ1-5|NA
TGTGCCTCCGAGTGGGGGGGGGAAGGGCCCCAGCATTTT
CASEWGGEGPQHF
>many|TRBV29-1|TRBJ1-1|NA
TGCAGCGTTGAAAACAAAGGACTCCCCATGAACACTGAAGCTTTCTTT
CSVENKGLPMNTEAFF
>NA|TRBV5-1|TRBJ1-1|NA
TGCGCCAGCAGCTTGGATAAAGAAGCTTTCTTT
CASSLDKEAFF
>NA|TRBV9|TRBJ1-3|NA
TGTGCCAGCAGCCCCCTCGCCTCAGGTGGTGGAAACACCATATATTTT
CASSPLASGGGNTIYF
>NA|TRBV5-6|TRBJ1-2|NA
TGTGCCAGCAGCATACTCCAGGCGCATGGCTACACCTTC
CASSILQAHGYTF
>NA|TRBV30|TRBJ2-1|NA
TGTGCCTGGAGTTCCAGGGGCCACGGGTCCTACAATGAGCAGTTCTTC
CAWSSRGHGSYNEQFF
>few|TRBV4-1|TRBJ1-5|NA
TGCGCCAGCAGCCCCCAACGGGGTGGACAGCCCCAGCATTTT
CASSPQRGGQPQHF
>few|TRBV24-1|TRBJ2-5|TRBD2
TGTGCCACCAGTGATTCATTCGGGACTAGCGGGGTTTACCAAGAGACCCAGTACTTC
CATSDSFGTSGVYQETQYF
>NA|TRBV10-3|TRBJ1-1|NA
TGTGCCATCAGTGCTGGGGGTGGGGGCTTTGACACTGAAGCTTTCTTT
CAISAGGGGFDTEAFF